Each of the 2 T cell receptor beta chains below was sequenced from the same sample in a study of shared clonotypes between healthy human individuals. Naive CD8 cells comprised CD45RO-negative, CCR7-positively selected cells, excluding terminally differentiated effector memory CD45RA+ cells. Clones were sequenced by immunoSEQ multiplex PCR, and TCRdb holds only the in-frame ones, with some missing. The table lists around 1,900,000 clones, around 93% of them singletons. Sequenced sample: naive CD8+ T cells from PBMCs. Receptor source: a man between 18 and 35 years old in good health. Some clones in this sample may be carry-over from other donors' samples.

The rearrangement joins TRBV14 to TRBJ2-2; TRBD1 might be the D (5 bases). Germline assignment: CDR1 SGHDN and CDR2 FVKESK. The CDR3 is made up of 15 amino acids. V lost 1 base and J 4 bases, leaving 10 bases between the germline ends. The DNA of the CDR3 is TGTGCCAGCAGCCAAGCTGTCAGGGTCACCGGGGAGCTGTTTTTT. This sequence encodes CASSQAVRVTGELFF.

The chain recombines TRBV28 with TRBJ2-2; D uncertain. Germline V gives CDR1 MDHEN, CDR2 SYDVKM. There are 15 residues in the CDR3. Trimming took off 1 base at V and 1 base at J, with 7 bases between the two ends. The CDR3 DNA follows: TGTGCCAGCAGTTTATTGCTCCTGAACACCGGGGAGCTGTTTTTT. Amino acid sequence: CASSLLLLNTGELFF.